Listed here is a single T cell receptor (beta chain). Germline CDR1 is SQVTM and CDR2 is ANQGSEA. Losses at the gene ends were 4 bases for V and 0 bases for J; bases not matched to a gene: 7. This CDR3 has 15 amino acids. Here immunoSEQ multiplex PCR was the method, and the copy in TCRdb shows in-frame clones only, minus some. Here the sample spans roughly 2,500,000 clones, under 95% being singletons. This entry comes from a study of shared clonotypes between healthy human individuals. This TCR was recovered from a man between 18 and 29 years old in good health. Some clones in this sample may be carry-over from other donors' samples. The source material was naive CD4+ T cells from PBMCs. Subset indicated: CD45RA+ positively selected. The rearrangement links TRBV29-1 to TRBJ2-3; 7 nucleotides line up with TRBD2. CDR3 protein: CSVGGGAGSTDTQYF. Here the CDR3 DNA reads TGCAGCGTTGGCGGAGGAGCGGGGAGCACAGATACGCAGTATTTT.